The 11 T cell receptor beta chains listed next were all sequenced from one sample in a study of blood T cell repertoires in COVID-19 (dated by TCRdb to the early 2020s). The library was produced with the immunoSEQ multiplex PCR assay. Imported from immuneACCESS, the table was reduced by TCRdb to in-frame sequences with V and J called. These copies leave out some clones; in studies compared against another copy, an unresolved V gene accounts for under half, and the cause of the remainder is not known. The sample contains 90,000 to 100,000 clones, approximately 84% of them found a single time. Of the sample, around 10% falls within the top ten clones. The sample comprised peripheral blood. These receptors all stem from a woman over 75 with acute or convalescent COVID-19.

A single count supports this clone. The same CDR3 is also encoded by other DNA sequences in this sample. V and J are TRBV4-3 and TRBJ1-1; D is undetermined. Germline CDR1 is LGHNA and CDR2 is YSLEER. This CDR3 is 14 amino acids long. The V gene lost 0 bases and the J gene lost 3 bases, with 8 bases spanning the gap. The CDR3 bases are TGCGCCAGCAGCCAAGAGGGCAGGTACACTGAAGCTTTCTTT. Its protein product is CASSQEGRYTEAFF.

The chain couples TRBV10-2 to TRBJ1-5, with no clear D. The CDR3 loop spans 13 amino acids. The germline CDR1 and CDR2 sequences are WSHSY and SAAADI. V shed 4 bases and J shed 7 bases, with 11 bases lying between them. For the CDR3, the DNA is TGCGCCAGCAGTGGGGCGGGCGGACAGCCCCAGCATTTT. Its protein is CASSGAGGQPQHF.

The rearrangement joins TRBV27 to TRBJ1-1, with D uncertain. The CDR3 is 13 amino acids. V was clipped by 4 bases and J by 7 bases, with 13 bases between them. The germline V gene has CDR1 MNHEY and CDR2 SMNVEV (reference sequence). CDR3: CASSSPLLGEAFF. CDR3 DNA: TGTGCCAGCAGTTCGCCGCTACTCGGTGAAGCTTTCTTT.

This chain uses TRBV7-2 with TRBJ2-7, with 7 bases fitting TRBD2. CDR1 is SGHTA and CDR2 is FQGNSA in the germline V gene. V was clipped by 2 bases and J by 5 bases; unmatched bases: 6. CDR3 length: 14 amino acids. The DNA of the CDR3 is TGTGCCAGCAGCTTAACCCCAGGGAGGGACGAGCAGTACTTC. It is translated as CASSLTPGRDEQYF.

The chain has TRBV18 and TRBJ2-2; tentatively, D is TRBD1 (7 bases). Trimming left V 3 bases short and J 0 bases short, with 11 bases between. The CDR3 covers 16 residues. Germline V lookup: CDR1 KGHSH, CDR2 LQKENI. CDR3 coding DNA: TGTGCCAGCTCACCCGCGGGACAGTCGAACACCGGGGAGCTGTTTTTT. Translating it yields CASSPAGQSNTGELFF.

Turning to this clone: Within the sample, other DNA sequences also encode this same CDR3. CDR3 protein: CASSYGQGNQPQHF. The CDR3 DNA sequence: TGTGCCAGCAGTTACGGTCAGGGCAATCAGCCCCAGCATTTT. This chain uses TRBV6-5 with TRBJ1-5; D is ambiguous. Between the trimmed V and J ends, which lost 2 bases and 2 bases, there was a span of 7 bases. Germline V lookup: CDR1 MNHEY, CDR2 SVGAGI. CDR3 length: 14 residues.

The chain uses TRBV4-2 and TRBJ1-1, with D unresolved. Trimming removed 1 base at V and 2 bases at J, with 11 bases between. The CDR3 consists of 15 residues. CDR1 is LGHNA, CDR2 YNFKEQ, per germline. The DNA of the CDR3 is TGTGCCAGCAGCCAAGCTCCGGGAGGTAACACTGAAGCTTTCTTT. As protein: CASSQAPGGNTEAFF.

The rearrangement joins TRBV15 to TRBJ1-3, with a weak D call TRBD1 (5 bases). The ends were cut back, 5 bases at V and 7 bases at J, with 18 bases in the middle. In germline, CDR1 is LNHNV, CDR2 YYDKDF (reference sequence). The CDR3 extends over 15 amino acids. The CDR3 DNA is TGTGCCACCAGCTCCAGCGGGGGGAACTGGAACACCATATATTTT. It translates to CATSSSGGNWNTIYF. Full variable domain (remainder filled in from reference TRBV15 and TRBJ1-3): DAMVIQNPRYQVTQFGKPVTLSCSQTLNHNVMYWYQQKSSQAPKLLFHYYDKDFNNEADTPDNFQSRRPNTSFCFLDIRSPGLGDTAMYLCATSSSGGNWNTIYFGEGSWLTVV.

The CDR3: CASSGGHQETQYF. In DNA form, the CDR3 reads TGTGCCAGCAGCGGCGGACATCAAGAGACCCAGTACTTC. This rearrangement joins TRBV2 to TRBJ2-5; D perhaps matches TRBD1 (5 bases). CDR3 length: 13 residues. CDR1 and CDR2 (germline): SNHLY, FYNNEI. V lost 6 bases and J lost 2, with 10 bases in between.

V is TRBV4-1 and J is TRBJ1-2; TRBD1 is a possible D gene (6 bases). CDR1 and CDR2 (germline): MGHRA, YSYEKL. Trimming took off 0 bases at V and 4 bases at J, with 15 bases between the two ends. The length of the CDR3 is 16 residues. The CDR3 sequence is CASSQDLRTELYGYTF. CDR3 coding DNA: TGCGCCAGCAGCCAAGATCTGAGGACAGAACTCTATGGCTACACCTTC.

This clone was detected only a few times. The chain combines TRBV5-6 with TRBJ1-2; 8 bases are a match to TRBD1. Germline values: CDR1 SGHDT, CDR2 YYEEEE. V shed 4 bases and J 1 base; nucleotides not matched to a gene: 3. The CDR3 has 14 amino acids. The CDR3 sequence is CASSLTGVNYGYTF. The CDR3 region has the DNA TGTGCCAGCAGCCTGACAGGGGTTAACTATGGCTACACCTTC.